What follows is one T cell receptor beta chain and its context. Its binding antigen is unknown. The record has no base qualities; no much larger clone is one base away. Systemically healthy Caucasian individuals from Russia, approximately 39 in total and aged about 6 to 95 years, were included as donors. About 9.6 milliliters of peripheral blood were collected from each donor into EDTA-treated Vacutainer tubes. PBMCs were isolated by Ficoll-Paque density-gradient centrifugation, with at least 7 million obtained per sample. Trizol reagent was used to extract total RNA from the PBMCs, yielding at least 5.5 micrograms per sample. Naive CD45RAhigh/CD27high T cell percentages were measured by flow cytometry on a PBMC aliquot from every donor. Trimming leaves V shorter by 3 bases and J shorter by 8 bases, with the junction holding 10 bases beyond the gene matches. According to the germline V gene, CDR1 reads KGHDR and CDR2 reads SFDVKD. Taken from cysteine to phenylalanine, the CDR3 has 16 residues. Only CDR3 DNA remains: 48 bases, in frame from the first base.

This sample stems from a study of blood T cells in healthy people across ages (dated by TCRdb to the mid-2010s). With respect to the entire study: Template switching captured roughly one uniquely barcoded TCR beta cDNA molecule per two T cells in model experiments. The study measured age-related changes in TCR beta repertoire diversity using deep sequencing normalized with unique cDNA molecular identifiers. The donors were divided into four age groups: young (average roughly 17 years), middle-aged (roughly 40), aged (roughly 60) and long-lived (more than 75). Donors of different ages were randomly distributed across sequencing lanes to avoid experimental bias. The study analyzed two additional independent replicas of 1 million unique cDNA reads from the same blood draw for two donors, one aged 18 to 30 and one aged 80 or older.

Overall results and qualifications from the work: A strong correlation was found between observed TCR beta diversity and the percentage of naive T cells measured by flow cytometry. Because donor CMV infection status was unknown, age-related changes in expanded clonotypes were potentially confounded. Bulk unsorted PBMC profiling prevented conclusive comparison of naive and antigen-experienced compartments. Estimates of total diversity from one million sequenced T cells were regarded as lower bounds and underestimates. Compared with the aged group, the long-lived group had more naive CD4+ T cells, fewer expanded clones and increased TCR diversity, suggesting age selection. As age increased, observed TCR beta diversity per million T cells dropped in a roughly linear way, and a significant reduction was already evident by age around 41.

Receptor amplification or capture employed 5' RACE. TCRdb lists the instrument as Illumina HiSeq 2500. A second PCR of roughly 7 to 11 cycles was performed with a sample-barcoded 5' primer and a J-beta primer mix. A template-switch 5' adaptor carrying 12 random nucleotides introduced a unique molecular identifier onto each TCR beta cDNA molecule. At least 2.5 million CDR3-containing paired-end reads were obtained from each sample. First-strand cDNA synthesis was performed from all RNA using the Mint cDNA synthesis kit, with priming by a TRBC-specific oligonucleotide. All cDNA was treated with uracil-DNA glycosylase and then went through a first 18-cycle PCR with the universal primers M1SS and BC2_uni_R. In the paper's pipeline: For normalization, 1 million high-quality reads, each with a distinct molecular identifier, were randomly selected from each sample. Reads sharing molecular identifiers were discarded rather than binned into consensus sequences. MiTCR, with a Q25 quality threshold and the strictest error-elimination algorithm, was used for CDR3 identification, clonotype clustering and error correction. A nonparametric unseen species model using Euler transformation provided a lower-bound estimate of total TCR beta diversity. TCRdb handled the public reads itself, with Q25 trimming in fastp and clone calling in MiXCR, and kept productive beta chains. Every distinct CDR3 protein forms one entry, paired with its most common genes and DNA. TCRdb, not the authors, supplied the V and J calls. The sample has 1.5 million to 2 million distinct CDR3 sequences on record, about 50% of them singletons. Together, the top ten hold 2.1% of the sample.

This receptor chain uses TRBV24-1 and TRBJ2-1, with 9 middle bases fitting TRBD1. This receptor was identified in a middle-aged woman in good health. The sample was blood. The CDR3 amino acid sequence is: CATSDHGQGLEDEQFF. The DNA sequence reads TGTGCCACCAGTGATCACGGACAGGGGCTGGAGGATGAGCAGTTCTTC.